There are many counts of the clone carrying this TCR beta chain. The antigen is unknown. After constant-region reverse-primer amplification, full-length variable regions underwent semi-nested PCR with Nested Universal Primer A. TCRdb called the 5' RACE reads again in MiXCR, with one record for every CDR3 protein. The table lists over 10,000 distinct CDR3 sequences, 23% of them singletons, with under 3.5% in the top ten. General study results and limits: Greatest tumor Treg TCR overlap was with tumor naive CD4+ cells. Whole repertoires were not studied in the larger cohort, only one V-J beta rearrangement.

The sample taken for sequencing was naive CD4+ T cells sorted from blood. Subset of the sample: naive CD4+ T cells, CD4+CD45RA+CD25-. This TCR was recovered from a female donor with breast cancer.

The CDR3 DNA is TGCAGTGCCCAGGGGCGACAGGCGAACACTGAAGCTTTCTTT. Translation gives CSAQGRQANTEAFF. This sequence joins TRBV20-1 and TRBJ1-1; a weak D match, TRBD1 (6 bases). Germline V gives CDR1 DFQATT, CDR2 SNEGSKA (reference sequence). V was trimmed by 6 bases and J by 1 base, leaving 15 bases between them. CDR3 length: 14 residues.